This T cell receptor (beta chain) was retrieved from a study of T cell responses to AZD1222 COVID-19 vaccine. Germline V gene sequence: CDR1 LGHDT, CDR2 YNNKEL (reference sequence). V was trimmed by 1 base and J by 6 bases, leaving 7 bases between them. CDR3 size: 12 residues. The method was immunoSEQ multiplex PCR; TCRdb's version includes in-frame clones alone and lacks a portion of them. The sample lists 60,000 to 100,000 clones, about nine tenths occurring once. As concerns this clone: Its antigen is unidentified.

Study-wide findings and caveats: Nearly half of spike-specific TCRs reportedly target unmutated variant regions.

The chain employs TRBV3-1 (or the pseudogene TRBV3-2) and TRBJ2-7; D remains unclear. This clonotype originated in an adult in good health. The sample consisted of peripheral blood, taken on day 0 of AZD1222 vaccination. The CDR3 nucleotides read TGTGCCAGCAGCCAAGGCTGGTCCGAGCAGTACTTC. Translated: CASSQGWSEQYF.